Sequencing of this T cell receptor (beta chain) was carried out in a study of T cell responses to AZD1222 COVID-19 vaccine. Generated by immunoSEQ multiplex PCR, the TCRdb table keeps only in-frame clones and is missing some. The sample shows fewer than 85,000 clones, 70% to 90% of them seen only once. In germline, CDR1 is MNHEY, CDR2 SVGAGI. Trimming at V came to 2 bases and at J to 9 bases, leaving 10 bases not matched to a gene. This CDR3 has 16 amino acids. The sequencing used peripheral blood, collected 28 days after the second AZD1222 dose. This chain connects TRBV6-5 to TRBJ2-1; 10 bases line up with TRBD1. The source of this sequence is an adult who received the AZD1222 COVID-19 vaccine. The CDR3, as DNA: TGTGCCAGCAGTTACGGCCGGGGGACAGGGGTTAGTGAGCAGTTCTTC. Protein product: CASSYGRGTGVSEQFF.